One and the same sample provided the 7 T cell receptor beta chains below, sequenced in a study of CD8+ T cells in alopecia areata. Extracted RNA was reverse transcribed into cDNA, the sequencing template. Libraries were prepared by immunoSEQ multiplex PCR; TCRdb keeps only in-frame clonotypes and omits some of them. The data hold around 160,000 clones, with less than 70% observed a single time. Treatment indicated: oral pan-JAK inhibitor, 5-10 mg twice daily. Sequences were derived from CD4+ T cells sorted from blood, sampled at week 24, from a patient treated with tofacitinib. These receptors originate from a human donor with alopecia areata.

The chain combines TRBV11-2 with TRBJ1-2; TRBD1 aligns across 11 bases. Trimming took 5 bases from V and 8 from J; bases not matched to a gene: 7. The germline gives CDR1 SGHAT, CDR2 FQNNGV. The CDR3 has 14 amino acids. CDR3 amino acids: CASSRGQGAWGYTF. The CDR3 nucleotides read TGTGCCAGCAGCAGAGGACAGGGGGCGTGGGGCTACACCTTC.

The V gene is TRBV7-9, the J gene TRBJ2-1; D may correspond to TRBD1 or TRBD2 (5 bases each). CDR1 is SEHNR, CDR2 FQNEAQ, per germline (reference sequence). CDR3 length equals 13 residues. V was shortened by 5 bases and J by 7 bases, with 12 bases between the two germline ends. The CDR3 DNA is TGTGCCAGCAGCGATACTAGGGGTAATGAGCAGTTCTTC. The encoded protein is CASSDTRGNEQFF.

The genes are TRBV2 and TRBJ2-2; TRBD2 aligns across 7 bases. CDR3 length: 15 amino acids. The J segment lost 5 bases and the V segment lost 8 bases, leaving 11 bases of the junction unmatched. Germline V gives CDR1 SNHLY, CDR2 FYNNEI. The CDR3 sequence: CASSTVSGATGELFF. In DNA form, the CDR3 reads TGTGCCAGCTCCACTGTCAGCGGGGCTACCGGGGAGCTGTTTTTT.

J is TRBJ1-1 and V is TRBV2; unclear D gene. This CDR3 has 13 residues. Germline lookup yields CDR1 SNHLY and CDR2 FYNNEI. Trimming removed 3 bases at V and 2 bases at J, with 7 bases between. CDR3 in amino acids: CASSEHSNTEAFF. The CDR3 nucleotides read TGTGCCAGCAGTGAGCACAGCAACACTGAAGCTTTCTTT.

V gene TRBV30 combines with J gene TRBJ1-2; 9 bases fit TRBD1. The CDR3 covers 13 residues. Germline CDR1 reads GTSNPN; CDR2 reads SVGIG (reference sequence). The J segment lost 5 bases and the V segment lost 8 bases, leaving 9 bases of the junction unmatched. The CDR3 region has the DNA TGTGCCAGGGGACAGGGCGGAGGGTATGGCTACACCTTC. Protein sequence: CARGQGGGYGYTF. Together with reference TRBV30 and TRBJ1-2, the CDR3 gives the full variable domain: SQTIHQWPATLVQPVGSPLSLECTVEGTSNPNLYWYRQAAGRGLQLLFYSVGIGQISSEVPQNLSASRPQDRQFILSSKKLLLSDSGFYLCARGQGGGYGYTFGSGTRLTVV.

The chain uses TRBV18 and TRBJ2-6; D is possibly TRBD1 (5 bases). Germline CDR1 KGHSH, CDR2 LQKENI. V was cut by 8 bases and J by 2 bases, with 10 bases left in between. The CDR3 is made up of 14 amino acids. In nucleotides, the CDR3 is TGTGCCAGCACCCAGGGTACTGGGGCCAACGTCCTGACTTTC. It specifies CASTQGTGANVLTF.

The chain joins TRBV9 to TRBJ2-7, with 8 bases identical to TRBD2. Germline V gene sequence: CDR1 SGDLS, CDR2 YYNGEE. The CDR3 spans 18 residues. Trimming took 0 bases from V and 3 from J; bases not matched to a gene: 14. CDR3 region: CASSVGPLVGTRYYEQYF. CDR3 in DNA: TGTGCCAGCAGCGTAGGTCCCCTGGTAGGGACTAGATACTACGAGCAGTACTTC. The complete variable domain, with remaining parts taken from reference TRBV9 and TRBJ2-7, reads DSGVTQTPKHLITATGQRVTLRCSPRSGDLSVYWYQQSLDQGLQFLIQYYNGEERAKGNILERFSAQQFPDLHSELNLSSLELGDSALYFCASSVGPLVGTRYYEQYFGPGTRLTVT.